The 25 T cell receptor beta chains given below trace back to one sample, sequenced in a study of shared clonotypes between healthy human individuals (dated by TCRdb to about 2020). CD8 naive samples were obtained by positive selection for CCR7 among CD45RO-negative cells, yielding a CD45RA+CCR7+ population from which TemRA cells were excluded. The library was prepared using the immunoSEQ multiplex PCR assay. Drawn from immuneACCESS, this table holds only the in-frame rearrangements with V and J called that TCRdb kept. Clones are partly lost; checked studies trace under half to an unresolved V gene and leave the rest unexplained. This sample comprises roughly 2 million clones, about 95% of them detected only once. The ten largest account for about 1.1% of the sample. What was sequenced was naive CD8+ T cells sorted from blood. The cell subset or site label for this specimen denotes: CD45RA+CCR7+. The source is a man between 18 and 29 years old in good health.

This sequence joins TRBV11-3 and TRBJ2-3; possibly TRBD2 for D (5 bases). Trimming pared 5 bases from V and 4 bases from J, leaving 13 bases between. The CDR3 sequence is 14 residues long. Per the germline V gene, CDR1 is SGHNT and CDR2 is YENEEA. The CDR3 DNA follows: TGTGCCAGCAGCCCGAGGGAGTTTCCAGATACGCAGTATTTT. It specifies CASSPREFPDTQYF.

The chain has TRBV9 and TRBJ2-5, with unresolved D. In germline, CDR1 is SGDLS, CDR2 YYNGEE. V lost 4 bases and J lost 1, with 8 bases in between. This CDR3 is 13 amino acids long. The CDR3 DNA reads TGTGCCAGCAGCCAGTGGGCCCAAGAGACCCAGTACTTC. Amino acids: CASSQWAQETQYF. Looking up the rest from reference TRBV9 and TRBJ2-5 gives the full variable domain: DSGVTQTPKHLITATGQRVTLRCSPRSGDLSVYWYQQSLDQGLQFLIQYYNGEERAKGNILERFSAQQFPDLHSELNLSSLELGDSALYFCASSQWAQETQYFGPGTRLLVL.

This CDR3 is CASSYERAQYNEQFF. In DNA form, the CDR3 reads TGTGCCAGCAGTTACGAACGGGCGCAATACAATGAGCAGTTCTTC. The chain carries TRBV6-5 and TRBJ2-1; the D is unclear. Germline values: CDR1 MNHEY, CDR2 SVGAGI. The CDR3 consists of 15 residues. V lost 2 bases and J lost 4, with 12 bases in between.

This chain joins TRBV4-1 and TRBJ2-7, with a weak D call TRBD2 (6 bases). Germline loops: CDR1 MGHRA, CDR2 YSYEKL. The CDR3 length is 15 residues. Deletions cut 4 bases from V and 3 bases from J, with 16 bases between. Here the CDR3 DNA reads TGCGCCAGCAGCCCGGGACTGAAGTCTGGCTACGAGCAGTACTTC. It is translated as CASSPGLKSGYEQYF.

The J gene is TRBJ2-3, the V gene TRBV7-2, with 11 bases lining up with TRBD2. V shed 5 bases and J 4 bases; nucleotides not matched to a gene: 14. The CDR3 loop spans 18 amino acids. From germline, CDR1 is SGHTA and CDR2 FQGNSA. As DNA, the CDR3 is TGTGCCAGCAGCCCCACCCCTATAGCGGGGGGGCCAGCAGATACGCAGTATTTT. Protein product: CASSPTPIAGGPADTQYF. Full variable domain (rest looked up from reference TRBV7-2 and TRBJ2-3): GAGVSQSPSNKVTEKGKDVELRCDPISGHTALYWYRQSLGQGLEFLIYFQGNSAPDKSGLPSDRFSAERTGGSVSTLTIQRTQQEDSAVYLCASSPTPIAGGPADTQYFGPGTRLTVL.

The chain couples TRBV7-2 to TRBJ1-1; D unresolved. The germline gives CDR1 SGHTA, CDR2 FQGNSA. The CDR3 is made up of 14 amino acids. The V gene lost 5 bases and the J gene lost 0 bases, with 10 bases spanning the gap. CDR3 nucleotides: TGTGCCAGCAGCCGAATGTTTTTGAACACTGAAGCTTTCTTT. Protein product: CASSRMFLNTEAFF.

The chain recombines TRBV27 with TRBJ2-7, with 8 bases matching TRBD2. CDR1 and CDR2 from the germline V gene are MNHEY and SMNVEV (reference sequence). The CDR3 has 16 residues. V gave up 0 bases and J gave up 2 bases; unmatched junction bases: 6. The CDR3 DNA sequence: TGTGCCAGCAGTTTATCTCCCGGGGGGGCAACCTACGAGCAGTACTTC. This gives the protein CASSLSPGGATYEQYF.

This clone was detected once. V and J are TRBV30 and TRBJ1-2, with 9 bases lining up with TRBD1. The CDR3 contains 17 residues. The junction had 11 bases not matched to a gene; V was cut back by 0 bases and J by 3 bases. In germline, CDR1 is GTSNPN, CDR2 SVGIG (reference sequence). In DNA, the CDR3 is TGTGCCTGGAGTGTGGGACAGGGAGGTGAATTTGACTATGGCTACACCTTC. It specifies CAWSVGQGGEFDYGYTF.

This chain links TRBV15 with TRBJ2-3; D ambiguous. Trimming took 0 bases from V and 1 from J, leaving 8 bases between them. The CDR3 has 15 residues. The V gene's germline CDR1 is LNHNV and CDR2 YYDKDF (reference sequence). CDR3 in amino acids: CATSREGEGTDTQYF. DNA for the CDR3: TGTGCCACCAGCAGAGAAGGAGAGGGCACAGATACGCAGTATTTT.

The chain has TRBV9 and TRBJ1-2; 7 nucleotides line up with TRBD1. This CDR3 comprises 15 residues. J was trimmed by 4 bases and V by 3 bases; bases with no gene match: 9. The germline V gene encodes CDR1 SGDLS and CDR2 YYNGEE. The CDR3 here is CASSGDRALGYGYTF. As DNA, the CDR3 is TGTGCCAGCAGCGGTGACAGGGCCCTGGGCTATGGCTACACCTTC.

The V call is TRBV10-3, the J call TRBJ2-7; no definite D call. There are 14 residues in the CDR3. Trimming took 5 bases from V and 3 from J, leaving 14 bases between them. Germline CDR1 is ENHRY and CDR2 is SYGVKD. CDR3: CAISPSSESYEQYF. CDR3 nucleotide sequence: TGTGCCATCAGTCCCTCATCGGAAAGCTACGAGCAGTACTTC.

The V call is TRBV7-9, the J call TRBJ1-1; TRBD1 matches at 9 bases. V gave up 4 bases and J gave up 5 bases; unmatched junction bases: 11. This CDR3 contains 16 residues. The V gene's germline CDR1 is SEHNR and CDR2 FQNEAQ (reference sequence). The CDR3 is CASSSSGTGMSTEAFF. The CDR3 region has the DNA TGTGCCAGCAGCTCCTCCGGGACAGGGATGAGTACTGAAGCTTTCTTT.

The rearrangement links TRBV28 to TRBJ2-7; D not resolved. Germline V gene sequence: CDR1 MDHEN, CDR2 SYDVKM. The CDR3 spans 14 residues. The V and J ends lost 1 base and 2 bases respectively, with 9 bases between them. CDR3 amino acids: CASSLLGETYEQYF. Here the CDR3 DNA reads TGTGCCAGCAGTTTATTAGGTGAAACCTACGAGCAGTACTTC.

The chain is built from TRBV6-5 and TRBJ2-3; 10 nucleotides match TRBD2. CDR3 length equals 13 residues. Germline CDR1 is MNHEY and CDR2 is SVGAGI. With V trimmed by 2 bases and J by 11 bases, 4 bases remained unmatched. CDR3 sequence: CASSYGTSERQYF. The CDR3 coding sequence is TGTGCCAGCAGTTACGGGACTAGCGAGAGGCAGTATTTT.

V gene TRBV7-2 combines with J gene TRBJ1-5, with 12 bases aligning to TRBD1. The CDR3 totals 15 residues. V trimming: 6 bases; J trimming: 8 bases; junction bases outside the gene matches: 8. From germline, CDR1 is SGHTA and CDR2 FQGNSA. The CDR3 coding sequence is TGTGCCAGCAGGCCCGGGACAGGGGGCTGGGAGCCCCAGCATTTT. Its translation is CASRPGTGGWEPQHF. The variable domain in full, completed from reference TRBV7-2 and TRBJ1-5, reads GAGVSQSPSNKVTEKGKDVELRCDPISGHTALYWYRQSLGQGLEFLIYFQGNSAPDKSGLPSDRFSAERTGGSVSTLTIQRTQQEDSAVYLCASRPGTGGWEPQHFGDGTRLSIL.

The chain combines TRBV28 with TRBJ1-1; weak D call: TRBD1 (5 bases). Germline loops: CDR1 MDHEN, CDR2 SYDVKM. Trimming stripped 5 bases from V and 4 bases from J, with 17 bases between. There are 15 residues in the CDR3. The CDR3 DNA follows: TGTGCCAGCAGTCATGATATTGGGGGGATCACTGAAGCTTTCTTT. This sequence encodes CASSHDIGGITEAFF.

The chain combines TRBV12-5 with TRBJ1-1; no definite D call. Per germline, CDR1 LGHNT and CDR2 FRNRAP. The V gene lost 6 bases and the J gene lost 8 bases, with 13 bases spanning the gap. The CDR3 is 12 residues long. The DNA for the CDR3 is TGTGCTAGTGGCCCTGGTTCGGGGGAAGCTTTCTTT. Amino acids: CASGPGSGEAFF.

The chain is built from TRBV7-6 and TRBJ2-7; D is perhaps TRBD2 (6 bases). The germline V gene has CDR1 SGHVS and CDR2 FNYEAQ. The CDR3 runs 15 residues. Trimming stripped 5 bases from V and 0 bases from J, with 14 bases between. Written as DNA, the CDR3 is TGTGCCAGCAGCGACGGGACCGGGAGCTCCTACGAGCAGTACTTC. This sequence encodes CASSDGTGSSYEQYF.

The chain's CDR3 is CASSLIGLAGEYEQYF. In nucleotides, the CDR3 is TGTGCCAGCAGCCTAATTGGACTAGCGGGAGAGTACGAGCAGTACTTC. The chain carries TRBV7-8 and TRBJ2-7; the match to TRBD2 covers 13 bases. Germline CDR1 and CDR2: SGHVS and FQNEAQ. CDR3 length: 16 amino acids. The ends lost 5 bases at V and 4 bases at J; junction bases unmatched: 8. The full variable domain, its missing parts supplied by reference TRBV7-8 and TRBJ2-7, is GAGVSQSPRYKVAKRGQDVALRCDPISGHVSLFWYQQALGQGPEFLTYFQNEAQLDKSGLPSDRFFAERPEGSVSTLKIQRTQQEDSAVYLCASSLIGLAGEYEQYFGPGTRLTVT.

This chain joins TRBV9 and TRBJ2-1, with 10 bases identical to TRBD2. Germline assignment: CDR1 SGDLS and CDR2 YYNGEE. Germline trimming cut 0 bases from V and 7 bases from J; bases unmatched to any gene: 7. The CDR3 contains 16 residues. The CDR3 DNA is TGTGCCAGCAGCGTAGATGGGGGTAGCGGGAGGAATGAGCAGTTCTTC. Its translation is CASSVDGGSGRNEQFF.

This chain links TRBV28 with TRBJ2-3; D might be TRBD2 (5 bases). V shed 1 base and J shed 3 bases, with 14 bases lying between them. The CDR3 extends over 16 amino acids. CDR1 is MDHEN, CDR2 SYDVKM, per germline. The CDR3 region is CASSLYGVAPTDTQYF. For the CDR3, the DNA is TGTGCCAGCAGTTTATACGGGGTAGCGCCGACAGATACGCAGTATTTT.

The chain is built from TRBV11-2 and TRBJ2-7; no clear D gene. The CDR3 is made up of 14 amino acids. Germline CDR1 is SGHAT and CDR2 is FQNNGV. V was cut by 1 base and J by 3 bases, with 10 bases left in between. This chain's CDR3 is CASSLVNRDYEQYF. In DNA, the CDR3 is TGTGCCAGCAGCTTAGTAAACAGAGACTACGAGCAGTACTTC.

CDR3 nucleotide sequence: TGTGCCAGCAGCTCTACAGACTATGGCTACACCTTC. It codes for CASSSTDYGYTF. V usage is TRBV7-9 and J usage is TRBJ1-2, with D hard to call. This CDR3 has 12 amino acids. The germline gives CDR1 SEHNR, CDR2 FQNEAQ (reference sequence). The V gene lost 4 bases and the J gene lost 3 bases, with 6 bases spanning the gap.

This chain connects TRBV19 to TRBJ2-7; D is undetermined. CDR3 length: 15 residues. Germline assignment: CDR1 LNHDA and CDR2 SQIVND (reference sequence). Trimming cost V 5 bases and J 1 base, with 15 bases left between them. In nucleotides, the CDR3 is TGTGCCAGTAGTTTGTCGGGTGGGGAATCCTACGAGCAGTACTTC. Translated: CASSLSGGESYEQYF.

CDR3 amino acids: CASSSTESVYEQYF. The CDR3 nucleotides read TGTGCCAGCAGCTCGACAGAATCCGTTTACGAGCAGTACTTC. The chain employs TRBV7-9 and TRBJ2-7; D might be TRBD1 (5 bases). CDR1 SEHNR and CDR2 FQNEAQ come from the germline V gene (reference sequence). Deletions cut 4 bases from V and 4 bases from J, with 14 bases between. The CDR3 runs 14 residues.